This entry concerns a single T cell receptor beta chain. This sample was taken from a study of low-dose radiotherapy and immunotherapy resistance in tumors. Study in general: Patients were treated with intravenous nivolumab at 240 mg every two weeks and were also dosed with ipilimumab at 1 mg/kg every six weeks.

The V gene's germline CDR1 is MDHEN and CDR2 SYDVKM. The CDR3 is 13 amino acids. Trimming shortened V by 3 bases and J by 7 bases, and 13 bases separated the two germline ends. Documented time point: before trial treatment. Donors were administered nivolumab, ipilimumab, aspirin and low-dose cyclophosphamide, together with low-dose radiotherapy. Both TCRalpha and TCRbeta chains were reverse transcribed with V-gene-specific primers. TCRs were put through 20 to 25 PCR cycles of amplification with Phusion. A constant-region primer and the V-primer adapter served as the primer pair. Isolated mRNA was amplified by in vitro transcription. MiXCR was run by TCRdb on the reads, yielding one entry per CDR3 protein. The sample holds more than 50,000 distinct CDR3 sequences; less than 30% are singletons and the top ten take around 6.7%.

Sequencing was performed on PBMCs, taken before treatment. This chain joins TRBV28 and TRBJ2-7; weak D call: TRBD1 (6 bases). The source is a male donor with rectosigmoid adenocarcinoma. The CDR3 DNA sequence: TGTGCCAGCAGTTTTCAAGGACAGATTGAGCAGTACTTC. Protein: CASSFQGQIEQYF.